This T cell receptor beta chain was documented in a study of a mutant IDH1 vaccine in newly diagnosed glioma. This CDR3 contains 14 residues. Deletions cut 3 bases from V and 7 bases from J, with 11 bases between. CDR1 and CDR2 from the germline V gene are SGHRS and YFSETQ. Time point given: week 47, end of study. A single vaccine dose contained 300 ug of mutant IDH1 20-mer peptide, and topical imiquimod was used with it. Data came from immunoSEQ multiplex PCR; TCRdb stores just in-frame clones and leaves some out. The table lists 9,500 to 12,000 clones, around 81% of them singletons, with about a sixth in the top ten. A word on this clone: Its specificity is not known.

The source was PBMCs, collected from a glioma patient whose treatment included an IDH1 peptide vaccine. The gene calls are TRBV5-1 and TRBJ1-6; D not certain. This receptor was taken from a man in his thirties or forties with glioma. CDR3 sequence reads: CASSSLTNNSPLHF. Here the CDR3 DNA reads TGCGCCAGCAGCTCCCTGACGAACAATTCACCCCTCCACTTT.